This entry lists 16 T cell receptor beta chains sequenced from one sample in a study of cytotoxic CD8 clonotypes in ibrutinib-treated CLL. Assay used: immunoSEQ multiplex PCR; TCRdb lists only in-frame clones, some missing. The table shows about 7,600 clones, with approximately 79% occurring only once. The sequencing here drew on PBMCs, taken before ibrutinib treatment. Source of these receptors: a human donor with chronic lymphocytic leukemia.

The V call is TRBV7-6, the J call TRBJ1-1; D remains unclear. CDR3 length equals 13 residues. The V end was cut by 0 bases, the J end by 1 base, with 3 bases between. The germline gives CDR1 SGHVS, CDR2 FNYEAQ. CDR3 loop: CASSLAGNTEAFF. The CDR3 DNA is TGTGCCAGCAGCTTAGCGGGGAACACTGAAGCTTTCTTT.

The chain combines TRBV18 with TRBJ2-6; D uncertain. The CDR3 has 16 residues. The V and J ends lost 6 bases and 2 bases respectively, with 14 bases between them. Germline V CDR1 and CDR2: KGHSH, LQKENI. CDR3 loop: CASSDLESTGANVLTF. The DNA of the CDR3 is TGTGCCAGCTCCGACCTTGAGAGTACTGGGGCCAACGTCCTGACTTTC.

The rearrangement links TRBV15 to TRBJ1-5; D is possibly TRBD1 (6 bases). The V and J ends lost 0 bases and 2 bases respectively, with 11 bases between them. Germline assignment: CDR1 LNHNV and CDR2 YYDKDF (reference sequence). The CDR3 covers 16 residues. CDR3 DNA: TGTGCCACCAGCAGAGAGGGGGGGGCGGGCAATCAGCCCCAGCATTTT. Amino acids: CATSREGGAGNQPQHF.

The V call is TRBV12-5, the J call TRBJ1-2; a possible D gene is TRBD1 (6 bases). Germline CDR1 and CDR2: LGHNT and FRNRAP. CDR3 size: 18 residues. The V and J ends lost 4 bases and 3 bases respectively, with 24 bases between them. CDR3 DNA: TGTGCTAGTGGTTGGACCGGTGGACAGAAGAAAGATTACTATGGCTACACCTTC. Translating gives CASGWTGGQKKDYYGYTF.

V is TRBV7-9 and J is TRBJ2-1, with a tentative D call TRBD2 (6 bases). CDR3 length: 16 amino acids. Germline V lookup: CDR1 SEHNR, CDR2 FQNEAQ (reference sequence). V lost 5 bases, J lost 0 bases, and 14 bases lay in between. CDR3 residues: CASSAGLRSSYNEQFF. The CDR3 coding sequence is TGTGCCAGCAGCGCGGGGCTTCGGAGCTCCTACAATGAGCAGTTCTTC.

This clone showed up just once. This chain's CDR3 is CASRQPGGRGQETQYF. The CDR3 DNA reads as TGTGCCAGCAGACAACCCGGGGGGCGCGGGCAAGAGACCCAGTACTTC. The V and J genes are TRBV28 and TRBJ2-5, with a tentative D call TRBD2 (7 bases). V was clipped by 6 bases and J by 2 bases, with 19 bases between them. The CDR3 has 16 residues. CDR1 is MDHEN and CDR2 is SYDVKM in the germline V gene.

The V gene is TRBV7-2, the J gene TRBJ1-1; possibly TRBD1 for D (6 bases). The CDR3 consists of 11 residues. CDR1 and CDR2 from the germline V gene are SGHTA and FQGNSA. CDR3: CGEGENTEAFF. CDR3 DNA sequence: TGTGGCGAGGGGGAGAACACTGAAGCTTTCTTT. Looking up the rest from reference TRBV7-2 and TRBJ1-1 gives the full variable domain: GAGVSQSPSNKVTEKGKDVELRCDPISGHTALYWYRQSLGQGLEFLIYFQGNSAPDKSGLPSDRFSAERTGGSVSTLTIQRTQQEDSAVYLCGEGENTEAFFGQGTRLTVV.

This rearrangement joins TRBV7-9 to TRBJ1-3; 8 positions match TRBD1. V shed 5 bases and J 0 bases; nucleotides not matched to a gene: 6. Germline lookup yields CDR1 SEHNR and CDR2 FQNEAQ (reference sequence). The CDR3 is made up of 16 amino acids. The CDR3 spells CASSPRDRSSGNTIYF. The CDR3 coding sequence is TGTGCCAGCAGCCCCCGGGACAGGAGCTCTGGAAACACCATATATTTT.

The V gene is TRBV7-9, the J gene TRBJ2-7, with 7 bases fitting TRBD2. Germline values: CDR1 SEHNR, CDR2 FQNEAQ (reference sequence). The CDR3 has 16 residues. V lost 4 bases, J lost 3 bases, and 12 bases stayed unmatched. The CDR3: CASSSPLMGTNYEQYF. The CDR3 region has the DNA TGTGCCAGCAGCTCGCCCCTCATGGGGACTAACTACGAGCAGTACTTC.

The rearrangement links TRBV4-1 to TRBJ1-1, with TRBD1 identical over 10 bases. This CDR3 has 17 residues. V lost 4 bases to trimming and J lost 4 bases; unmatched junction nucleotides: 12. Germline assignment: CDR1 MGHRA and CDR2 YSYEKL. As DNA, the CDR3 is TGCGCCAGCAGCCGTGACAGGGGGCGGGATGGTGGCACTGAAGCTTTCTTT. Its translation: CASSRDRGRDGGTEAFF.

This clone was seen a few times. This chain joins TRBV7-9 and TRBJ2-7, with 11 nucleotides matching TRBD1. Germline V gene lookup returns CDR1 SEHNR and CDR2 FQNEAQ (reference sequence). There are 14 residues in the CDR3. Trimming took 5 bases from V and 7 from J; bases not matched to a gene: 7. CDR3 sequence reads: CASSRGQGADEQYF. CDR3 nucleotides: TGTGCCAGCAGCCGAGGACAGGGGGCAGATGAGCAGTACTTC.

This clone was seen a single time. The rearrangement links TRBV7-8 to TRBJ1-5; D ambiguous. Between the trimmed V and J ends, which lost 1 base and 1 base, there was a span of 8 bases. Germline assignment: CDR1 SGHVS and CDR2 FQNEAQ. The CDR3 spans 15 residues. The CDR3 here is CASSLGAGSNQPQHF. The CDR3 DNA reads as TGTGCCAGCAGCTTAGGGGCGGGCAGCAATCAGCCCCAGCATTTT.

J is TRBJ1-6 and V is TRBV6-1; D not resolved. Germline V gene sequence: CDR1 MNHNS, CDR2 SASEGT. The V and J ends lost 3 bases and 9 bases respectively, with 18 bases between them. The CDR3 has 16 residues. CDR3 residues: CASSDRASGAGSPLHF. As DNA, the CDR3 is TGTGCCAGCAGTGACCGGGCCTCGGGTGCTGGTTCACCCCTCCACTTT.

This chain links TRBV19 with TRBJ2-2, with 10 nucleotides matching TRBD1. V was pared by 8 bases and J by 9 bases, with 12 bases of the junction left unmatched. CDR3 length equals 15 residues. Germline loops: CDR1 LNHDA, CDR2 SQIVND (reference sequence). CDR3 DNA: TGTGCCAGTGCCCACGGGGACAGGGGTATCAGGGAGCTGTTTTTT. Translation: CASAHGDRGIRELFF.

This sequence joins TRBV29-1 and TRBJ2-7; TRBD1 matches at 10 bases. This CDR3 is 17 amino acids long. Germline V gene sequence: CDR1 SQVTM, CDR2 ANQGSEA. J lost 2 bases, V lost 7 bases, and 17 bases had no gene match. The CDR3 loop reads CSAQDLPGQGTTYEQYF. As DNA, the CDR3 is TGCAGCGCGCAAGACCTCCCGGGACAGGGGACAACCTACGAGCAGTACTTC.

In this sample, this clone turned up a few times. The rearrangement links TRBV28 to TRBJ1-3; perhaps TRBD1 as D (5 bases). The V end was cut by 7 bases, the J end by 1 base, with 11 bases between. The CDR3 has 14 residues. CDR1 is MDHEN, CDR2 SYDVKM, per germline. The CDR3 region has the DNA TGTGCCAGCAAAACGGGGGGATCTGGAAACACCATATATTTT. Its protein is CASKTGGSGNTIYF.